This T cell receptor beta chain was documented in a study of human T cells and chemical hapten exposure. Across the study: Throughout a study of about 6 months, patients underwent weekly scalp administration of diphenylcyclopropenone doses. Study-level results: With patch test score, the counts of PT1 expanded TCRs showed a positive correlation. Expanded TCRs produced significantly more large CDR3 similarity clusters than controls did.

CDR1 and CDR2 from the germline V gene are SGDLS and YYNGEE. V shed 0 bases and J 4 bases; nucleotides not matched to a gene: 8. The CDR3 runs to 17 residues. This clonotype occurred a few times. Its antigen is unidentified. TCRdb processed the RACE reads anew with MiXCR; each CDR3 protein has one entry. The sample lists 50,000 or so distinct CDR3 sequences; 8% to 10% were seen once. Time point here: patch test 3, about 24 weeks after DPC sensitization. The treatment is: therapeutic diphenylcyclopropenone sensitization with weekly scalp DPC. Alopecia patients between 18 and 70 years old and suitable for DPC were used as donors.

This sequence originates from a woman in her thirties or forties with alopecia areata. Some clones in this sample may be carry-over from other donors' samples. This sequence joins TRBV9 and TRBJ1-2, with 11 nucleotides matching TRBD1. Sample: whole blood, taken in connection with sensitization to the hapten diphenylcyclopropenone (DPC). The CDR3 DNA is TGTGCCAGCAGCGTAGCCCTGGACAGGGGGCGCAGCTATGGCTACACCTTC. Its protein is CASSVALDRGRSYGYTF.